This T cell receptor beta chain is from a study of blood T cell repertoires in COVID-19. Across the study: The study drew acute and convalescent COVID-19 samples from the United States, Italy and Spain. The cDNA or gDNA used as material had been derived from T cells, B-cell-depleted T cells, or PBMCs.

Recruited during active infection, patients (from Seattle) were subsequently followed longitudinally. In the original processing: Nucleated cell number was recorded as an estimate derived from reference gene primer amplification. Repertoires were generated with immunoSEQ multiplex PCR, while TCRdb's copy carries only in-frame clones and drops some. The V and J calls and clone size are taken from that table; D and trimming were inferred from the DNA. The data show tens of thousands of clones, with 87% seen just once and 4% to 5.5% held by the top ten. There are 15 residues in the CDR3. CDR1 and CDR2 (germline): SGHRS, YFSETQ. J lost 3 bases, V lost 4 bases, and 8 bases had no gene match.

The specimen was peripheral blood. This chain connects TRBV5-1 to TRBJ2-5; the match to TRBD1 covers 8 bases. The receptor's source is a man aged 55 to 69 with COVID-19, enrolled during active disease. The CDR3 DNA reads TGCGCCAGCAGCACACAGACAGGGGCAGAAGAGACCCAGTACTTC. Translation: CASSTQTGAEETQYF.